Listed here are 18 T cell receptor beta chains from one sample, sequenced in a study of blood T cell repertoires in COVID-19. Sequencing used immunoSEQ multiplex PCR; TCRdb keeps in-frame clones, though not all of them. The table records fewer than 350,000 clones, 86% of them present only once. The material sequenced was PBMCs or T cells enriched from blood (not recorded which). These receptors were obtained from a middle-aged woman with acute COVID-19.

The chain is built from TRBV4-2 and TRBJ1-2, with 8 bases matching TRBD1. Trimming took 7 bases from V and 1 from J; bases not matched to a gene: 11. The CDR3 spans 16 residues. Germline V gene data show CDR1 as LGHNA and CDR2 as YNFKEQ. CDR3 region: CASKSPQGAGNYGYTF. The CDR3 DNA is TGTGCCAGCAAAAGCCCCCAGGGGGCGGGTAACTATGGCTACACCTTC.

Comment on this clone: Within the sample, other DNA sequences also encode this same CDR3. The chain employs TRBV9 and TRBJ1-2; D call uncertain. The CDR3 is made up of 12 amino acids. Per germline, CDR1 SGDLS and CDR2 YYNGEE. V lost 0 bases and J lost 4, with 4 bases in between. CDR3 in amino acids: CASSVVSYGYTF. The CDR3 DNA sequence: TGTGCCAGCAGCGTAGTCAGCTATGGCTACACCTTC. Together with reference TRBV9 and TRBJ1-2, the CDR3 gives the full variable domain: DSGVTQTPKHLITATGQRVTLRCSPRSGDLSVYWYQQSLDQGLQFLIQYYNGEERAKGNILERFSAQQFPDLHSELNLSSLELGDSALYFCASSVVSYGYTFGSGTRLTVV.

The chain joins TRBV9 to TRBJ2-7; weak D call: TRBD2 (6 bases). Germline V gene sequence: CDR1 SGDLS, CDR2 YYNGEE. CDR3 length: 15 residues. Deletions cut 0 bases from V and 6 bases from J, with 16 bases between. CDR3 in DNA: TGTGCCAGCAGCGTAGATCTTACGGTCGGGAGCGAGCAGTACTTC. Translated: CASSVDLTVGSEQYF.

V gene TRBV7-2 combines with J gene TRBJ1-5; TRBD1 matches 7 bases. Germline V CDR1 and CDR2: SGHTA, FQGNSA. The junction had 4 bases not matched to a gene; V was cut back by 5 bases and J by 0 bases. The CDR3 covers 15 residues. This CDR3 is CASSLDRLSNQPQHF. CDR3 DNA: TGTGCCAGCAGCCTGGACAGGCTTAGCAATCAGCCCCAGCATTTT.

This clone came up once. CDR3 coding DNA: TGTGCCAGTAGTAACAGCATAGGGACCCAGTACTTC. Protein sequence: CASSNSIGTQYF. This rearrangement joins TRBV19 to TRBJ2-5, with D unclear. The CDR3 extends over 12 amino acids. Germline assignment: CDR1 LNHDA and CDR2 SQIVND (reference sequence). Trimming left V 4 bases short and J 7 bases short, with 10 bases between.

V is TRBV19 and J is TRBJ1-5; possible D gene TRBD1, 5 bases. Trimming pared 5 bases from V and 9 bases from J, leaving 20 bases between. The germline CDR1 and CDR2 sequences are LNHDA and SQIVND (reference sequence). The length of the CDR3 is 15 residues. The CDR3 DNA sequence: TGTGCCAGTAGTCCCCCGGGACTCTATTTAGGGCCCCAGCATTTT. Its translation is CASSPPGLYLGPQHF.

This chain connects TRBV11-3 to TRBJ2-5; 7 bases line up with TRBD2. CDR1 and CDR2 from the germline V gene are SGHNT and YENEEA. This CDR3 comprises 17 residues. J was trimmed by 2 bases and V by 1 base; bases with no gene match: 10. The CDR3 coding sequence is TGTGCCAGCAGCTTAGGGGGACTACAAGCGAAGCAAGAGACCCAGTACTTC. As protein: CASSLGGLQAKQETQYF.

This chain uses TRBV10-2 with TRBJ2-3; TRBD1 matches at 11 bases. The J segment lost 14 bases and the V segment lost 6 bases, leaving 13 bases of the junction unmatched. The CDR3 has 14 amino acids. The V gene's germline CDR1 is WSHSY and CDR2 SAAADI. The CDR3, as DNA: TGCGCCAGCAGCGAGATAGGACAGGGGGCTCTAGTGTATTTT. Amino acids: CASSEIGQGALVYF.

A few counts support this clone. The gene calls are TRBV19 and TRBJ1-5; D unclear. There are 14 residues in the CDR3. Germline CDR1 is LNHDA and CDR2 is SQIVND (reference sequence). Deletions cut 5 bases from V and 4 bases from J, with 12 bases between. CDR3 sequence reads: CASSDVTGNQPQHF. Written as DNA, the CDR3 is TGTGCCAGTAGTGACGTGACGGGGAATCAGCCCCAGCATTTT.

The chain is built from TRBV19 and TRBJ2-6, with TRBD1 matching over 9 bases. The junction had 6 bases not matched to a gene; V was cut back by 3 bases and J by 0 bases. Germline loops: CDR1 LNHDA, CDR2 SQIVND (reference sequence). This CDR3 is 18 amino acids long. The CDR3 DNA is TGTGCCAGTAGTATGGGACAGGGAACCCCCTCTGGGGCCAACGTCCTGACTTTC. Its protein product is CASSMGQGTPSGANVLTF.

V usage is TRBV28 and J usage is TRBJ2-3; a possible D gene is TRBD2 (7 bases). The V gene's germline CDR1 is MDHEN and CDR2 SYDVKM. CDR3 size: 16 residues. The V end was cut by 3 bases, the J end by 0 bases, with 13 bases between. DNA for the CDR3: TGTGCCAGCAGTTTGGGGGGGCCCTCTAGCACAGATACGCAGTATTTT. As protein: CASSLGGPSSTDTQYF.

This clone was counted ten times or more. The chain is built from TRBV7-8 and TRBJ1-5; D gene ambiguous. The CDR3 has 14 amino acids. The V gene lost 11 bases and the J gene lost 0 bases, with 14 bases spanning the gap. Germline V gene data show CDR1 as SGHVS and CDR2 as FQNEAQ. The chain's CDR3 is CASTREYSNQPQHF. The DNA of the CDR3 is TGTGCCTCGACGAGGGAATATAGCAATCAGCCCCAGCATTTT.

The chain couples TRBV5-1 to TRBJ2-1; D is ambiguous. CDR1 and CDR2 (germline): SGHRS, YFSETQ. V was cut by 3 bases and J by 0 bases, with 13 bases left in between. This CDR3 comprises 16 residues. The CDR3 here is CASSSNPRPSYNEQFF. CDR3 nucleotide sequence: TGCGCCAGCAGCTCGAATCCTAGGCCCTCCTACAATGAGCAGTTCTTC.

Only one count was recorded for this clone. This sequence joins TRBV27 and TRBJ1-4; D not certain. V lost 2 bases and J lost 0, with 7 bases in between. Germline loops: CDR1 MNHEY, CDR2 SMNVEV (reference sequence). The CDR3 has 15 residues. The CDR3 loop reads CASSLNFATNEKLFF. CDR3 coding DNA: TGTGCCAGCAGTTTAAACTTTGCAACTAATGAAAAACTGTTTTTT. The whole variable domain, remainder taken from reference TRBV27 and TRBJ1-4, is EAQVTQNPRYLITVTGKKLTVTCSQNMNHEYMSWYRQDPGLGLRQIYYSMNVEVTDKGDVPEGYKVSRKEKRNFPLILESPSPNQTSLYFCASSLNFATNEKLFFGSGTQLSVL.

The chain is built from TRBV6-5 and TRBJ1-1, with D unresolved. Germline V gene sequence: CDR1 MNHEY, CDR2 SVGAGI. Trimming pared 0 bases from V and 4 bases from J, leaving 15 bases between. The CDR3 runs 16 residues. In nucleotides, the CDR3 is TGTGCCAGCAGTTACTCCCCGAGCGGCCACGGCACTGAAGCTTTCTTT. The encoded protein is CASSYSPSGHGTEAFF.

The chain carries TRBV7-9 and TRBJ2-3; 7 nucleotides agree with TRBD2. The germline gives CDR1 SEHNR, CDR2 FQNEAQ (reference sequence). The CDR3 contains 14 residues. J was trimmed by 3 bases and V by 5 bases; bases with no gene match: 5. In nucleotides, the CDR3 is TGTGCCAGCAGCGGGCGGGGGAGGACAGATACGCAGTATTTT. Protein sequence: CASSGRGRTDTQYF. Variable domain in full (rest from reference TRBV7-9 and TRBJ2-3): DTGVSQNPRHKITKRGQNVTFRCDPISEHNRLYWYRQTLGQGPEFLTYFQNEAQLEKSRLLSDRFSAERPKGSFSTLEIQRTEQGDSAMYLCASSGRGRTDTQYFGPGTRLTVL.

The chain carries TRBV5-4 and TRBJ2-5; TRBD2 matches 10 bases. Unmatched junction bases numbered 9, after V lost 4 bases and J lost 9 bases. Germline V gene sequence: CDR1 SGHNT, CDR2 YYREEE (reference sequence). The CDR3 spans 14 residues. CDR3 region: CASSTTSLAGAQYF. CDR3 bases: TGTGCCAGCAGCACGACTAGTCTAGCGGGGGCCCAGTACTTC.

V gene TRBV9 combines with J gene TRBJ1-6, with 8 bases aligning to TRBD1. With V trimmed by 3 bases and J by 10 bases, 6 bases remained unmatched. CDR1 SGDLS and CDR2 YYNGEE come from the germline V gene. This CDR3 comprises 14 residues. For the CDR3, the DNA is TGTGCCAGCAGCGCGGACAGGGTGTACTCACCCCTCCACTTT. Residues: CASSADRVYSPLHF.